Only a few counts were recorded for the clone carrying this T cell receptor beta chain. Orbital computed tomography and thyroid ultrasound, along with TRAb, serum thyroxine and clinical symptoms, underpinned diagnosis. Amplified TCR beta CDR3 regions were obtained using RNA transcripts as template. The first-round RT-PCR employed HTBI primers together with the Qiagen OneStep RT-PCR kit. A multiplex PCR was then performed as the second round. One entry per CDR3 protein results from TCRdb running MiXCR on the multiplex PCR reads. The sample includes about 390,000 distinct CDR3 sequences, over 15% of them seen just once. These data come from a study of Graves' ophthalmopathy and Graves' hyperthyroidism. The specimen was peripheral blood. The clonotype was recovered from a woman aged 18-29 years with stable Graves' hyperthyroidism.

CDR3 nucleotide sequence: TGTGCCAGCAGCCCCACAGGGGGCGGCTACTACGAGCAGTACTTC. Protein: CASSPTGGGYYEQYF. The V call is TRBV3-1, the J call TRBJ2-7; 9 bases are a match to TRBD1. V dropped 4 bases and J dropped 3; count of bases not matched to a gene: 7. The CDR3 is 15 residues long. CDR1 LGHDT and CDR2 YNNKEL come from the germline V gene (reference sequence).